One and the same sample provided the 24 T cell receptor beta chains below, sequenced in a study of blood T cell repertoires in COVID-19. Assay used: immunoSEQ multiplex PCR; TCRdb lists only in-frame clones, some missing. The sample has about 310,000 clones; 85% to 90% are singletons. The source material was peripheral blood. These receptors were taken from a woman aged 25 to 45 with COVID-19, enrolled during active disease.

The chain combines TRBV5-5 with TRBJ2-7; 7 nucleotides line up with TRBD1. CDR1 and CDR2 (germline): SGHKS, YYEKEE (reference sequence). The CDR3 totals 15 residues. V was clipped by 2 bases and J by 3 bases; unmatched bases: 8. Written as DNA, the CDR3 is TGTGCCAGCAGCTTTCGCCCAGGGGGATACTACGAGCAGTACTTC. Translated, it gives CASSFRPGGYYEQYF.

The gene calls are TRBV28 and TRBJ2-3, with D unresolved. The CDR3 has 11 amino acids. Germline loops: CDR1 MDHEN, CDR2 SYDVKM. V was pared by 4 bases and J by 11 bases, with 10 bases between. The CDR3 spells CASSSPIQQYF. The CDR3 DNA reads as TGTGCCAGCAGTTCACCCATACAGCAGTATTTT.

This clone was seen just once. This rearrangement joins TRBV25-1 to TRBJ1-1; D is perhaps TRBD1 (6 bases). V was cut by 6 bases and J by 7 bases, with 18 bases left in between. Germline V CDR1 and CDR2: MGHDK, SYGVNS. The CDR3 covers 14 residues. In nucleotides, the CDR3 is TGTGCCAGCAGATCAGGACAGTCTGGACTTGAAGCTTTCTTT. This gives the protein CASRSGQSGLEAFF.

The chain is built from TRBV10-3 and TRBJ1-1; D is unclear. Germline CDR1 is ENHRY and CDR2 is SYGVKD. This CDR3 is built from 15 residues. Trimming took 0 bases from V and 3 from J, leaving 11 bases between them. The CDR3 region has the DNA TGTGCCATCAGTGAGTCGGCGGGGTCGGACACTGAAGCTTTCTTT. It encodes CAISESAGSDTEAFF.

The chain joins TRBV30 to TRBJ1-2; D is unclear. The V end lost 2 bases, the J end lost 4 bases, and 8 bases lay between the germline ends. In germline, CDR1 is GTSNPN, CDR2 SVGIG (reference sequence). The CDR3 is 12 residues long. The CDR3 nucleotides are TGTGCCTGGAGTTCCGGGTCCTATGGCTACACCTTC. Translating gives CAWSSGSYGYTF.

In this sample, this clone turned up a few times. The V gene is TRBV30, the J gene TRBJ1-1; D remains ambiguous. V lost 3 bases, J lost 1 base, and 9 bases lay in between. CDR1 and CDR2 from the germline V gene are GTSNPN and SVGIG (reference sequence). The CDR3 totals 13 residues. CDR3 sequence: CAWRRLTNTEAFF. CDR3 nucleotides: TGTGCCTGGAGGAGACTGACGAACACTGAAGCTTTCTTT.

This chain uses TRBV5-4 with TRBJ1-2; possible D gene TRBD1, 6 bases. Trimming removed 0 bases from V and 5 bases from J, with 11 bases in between. Germline V gives CDR1 SGHNT, CDR2 YYREEE (reference sequence). This CDR3 is 14 amino acids long. The CDR3 sequence is CASSLEGGRYGYTF. The CDR3 nucleotides read TGTGCCAGCAGCTTGGAAGGGGGTAGATATGGCTACACCTTC.

CDR3 sequence (DNA): TGTGCCAGTAGTTTGTCGGGGAGTCTACTCCCCTTACTTAACAATGAGCAGTTCTTC. It codes for CASSLSGSLLPLLNNEQFF. The chain links TRBV19 to TRBJ2-1; a possible D gene is TRBD2 (5 bases). The ends were cut back, 5 bases at V and 5 bases at J, with 28 bases in the middle. The CDR3 is 19 amino acids. In germline, CDR1 is LNHDA, CDR2 SQIVND (reference sequence). The full variable domain, with the rest looked up from reference TRBV19 and TRBJ2-1, is DGGITQSPKYLFRKEGQNVTLSCEQNLNHDAMYWYRQDPGQGLRLIYYSQIVNDFQKGDIAEGYSVSREKKESFPLTVTSAQKNPTAFYLCASSLSGSLLPLLNNEQFFGPGTRLTVL.

This sequence joins TRBV2 and TRBJ1-5; D remains unclear. Germline loops: CDR1 SNHLY, CDR2 FYNNEI. The length of the CDR3 is 15 residues. The V end was cut by 7 bases, the J end by 7 bases, with 20 bases between. The CDR3 reads CASTLSGVVSQPQHF. The CDR3 DNA is TGTGCCAGCACTCTCTCCGGGGTCGTGAGCCAGCCCCAGCATTTT.

This chain links TRBV27 with TRBJ2-7; TRBD2 matches at 7 bases. In germline, CDR1 is MNHEY, CDR2 SMNVEV (reference sequence). The CDR3 sequence is 14 residues long. The J segment lost 0 bases and the V segment lost 6 bases, leaving 5 bases of the junction unmatched. The CDR3 protein is CASSLAGTSYEQYF. CDR3 DNA: TGTGCCAGCAGCTTAGCGGGCACCTCCTACGAGCAGTACTTC.

The gene calls are TRBV7-9 and TRBJ2-7, with no clear D. The V end was cut by 5 bases, the J end by 0 bases, with 5 bases between. The CDR3 totals 12 residues. The germline CDR1 and CDR2 sequences are SEHNR and FQNEAQ (reference sequence). The CDR3 DNA follows: TGTGCCAGCAGCACCTACTCCTACGAGCAGTACTTC. The encoded protein is CASSTYSYEQYF. Looking up the rest from reference TRBV7-9 and TRBJ2-7 gives the full variable domain: DTGVSQNPRHKITKRGQNVTFRCDPISEHNRLYWYRQTLGQGPEFLTYFQNEAQLEKSRLLSDRFSAERPKGSFSTLEIQRTEQGDSAMYLCASSTYSYEQYFGPGTRLTVT.

V is TRBV19 and J is TRBJ1-1; possible D gene TRBD1, 5 bases. Germline assignment: CDR1 LNHDA and CDR2 SQIVND (reference sequence). The CDR3 runs to 14 residues. The ends were cut back, 3 bases at V and 6 bases at J, with 14 bases in the middle. The CDR3 sequence is CASSITAGRAEAFF. DNA of the CDR3: TGTGCCAGTAGTATTACGGCGGGGCGGGCTGAAGCTTTCTTT.

The rearrangement joins TRBV7-3 to TRBJ2-2; 10 nucleotides line up with TRBD2. Germline CDR1 and CDR2: SGHTA and FQGTGA. The CDR3 has 21 amino acids. V shed 3 bases and J 4 bases; nucleotides not matched to a gene: 20. This chain's CDR3 is CASSFRGLAGEIRRRTGELFF. The CDR3 region has the DNA TGTGCCAGCAGCTTCAGGGGTCTAGCGGGAGAAATACGCAGACGCACCGGGGAGCTGTTTTTT.

This chain uses TRBV28 with TRBJ1-2; 8 bases agree with TRBD1. Germline V lookup: CDR1 MDHEN, CDR2 SYDVKM. Trimming took 5 bases from V and 6 from J; bases not matched to a gene: 8. This CDR3 has 14 residues. DNA for the CDR3: TGTGCCAGCAGTCCGACAGGGGCGGCTGATGGCTACACCTTC. As protein: CASSPTGAADGYTF.

The chain combines TRBV4-1 with TRBJ1-5, with 10 nucleotides matching TRBD1. J was trimmed by 5 bases and V by 2 bases; bases with no gene match: 3. This CDR3 is built from 15 residues. CDR1 MGHRA and CDR2 YSYEKL come from the germline V gene. The CDR3 DNA reads TGCGCCAGCAGCCAAACGGACAGGGGGGATCAGCCCCAGCATTTT. It translates to CASSQTDRGDQPQHF.

The chain combines TRBV11-1 with TRBJ2-2; TRBD1 agrees at 7 bases. The junction had 11 bases not matched to a gene; V was cut back by 5 bases and J by 5 bases. Germline V lookup: CDR1 SGHAT, CDR2 FQDESV (reference sequence). The CDR3 runs 16 residues. The CDR3 coding sequence is TGTGCCAGCAGCCCCCCGACAGGGAGAGGGACCGGGGAGCTGTTTTTT. This codes for CASSPPTGRGTGELFF.

The gene calls are TRBV4-2 and TRBJ2-1; 8 nucleotides agree with TRBD2. The length of the CDR3 is 13 residues. With 7 bases clipped from V and 7 bases from J, the junction kept 6 bases outside the gene matches. Germline CDR1 is LGHNA and CDR2 is YNFKEQ. The CDR3 loop reads CASTGTSGNEQFF. The CDR3 region has the DNA TGTGCCAGCACGGGAACTAGCGGTAATGAGCAGTTCTTC.

The chain uses TRBV28 and TRBJ1-5, with a tentative D call TRBD1 (6 bases). Germline V gives CDR1 MDHEN, CDR2 SYDVKM. Trimming removed 6 bases from V and 2 bases from J, with 8 bases in between. The CDR3 extends over 13 amino acids. CDR3 protein: CASSPGGNQPQHF. The CDR3 coding sequence is TGTGCCAGCAGCCCAGGGGGCAATCAGCCCCAGCATTTT.

This clone was counted a few times. The genes are TRBV5-6 and TRBJ1-5, with D perhaps TRBD1 (6 bases). CDR1 is SGHDT and CDR2 is YYEEEE in the germline V gene. Trimming shortened V by 3 bases and J by 11 bases, and 18 bases separated the two germline ends. The CDR3 has 14 amino acids. CDR3 nucleotides: TGTGCCAGCAGCTCGGACAGCGCGGGGGAAGCCCAGCATTTT. Protein: CASSSDSAGEAQHF.

The chain links TRBV27 to TRBJ2-1; TRBD2 matches at 11 bases. Germline trimming cut 10 bases from V and 4 bases from J; bases unmatched to any gene: 3. Germline-derived CDR1 and CDR2 are MNHEY and SMNVEV (reference sequence). The CDR3 extends over 13 amino acids. The CDR3 sequence: CATGTSGYNEQFF. The CDR3 nucleotides read TGTGCCACCGGGACTAGCGGATACAATGAGCAGTTCTTC.

This chain uses TRBV4-1 with TRBJ2-7; 9 bases map to TRBD1. J was trimmed by 3 bases and V by 4 bases; bases with no gene match: 4. Germline CDR1 MGHRA, CDR2 YSYEKL. The CDR3 sequence is 14 residues long. For the CDR3, the DNA is TGCGCCAGCAGCCGTTCGGGACAGGGCTACGAGCAGTACTTC. This translates into CASSRSGQGYEQYF.

The CDR3 spells CASSPTVGLNEKLFF. In DNA form, the CDR3 reads TGTGCCAGCAGCCCGACAGTAGGGTTGAATGAAAAACTGTTTTTT. V gene TRBV14 combines with J gene TRBJ1-4; perhaps TRBD1 as D (5 bases). CDR3 length equals 15 residues. V lost 4 bases to trimming and J lost 5 bases, with 14 bases between them. Germline assignment: CDR1 SGHDN and CDR2 FVKESK. Based on the CDR3 plus reference TRBV14 and TRBJ1-4, the full variable domain is EAGVTQFPSHSVIEKGQTVTLRCDPISGHDNLYWYRRVMGKEIKFLLHFVKESKQDESGMPNNRFLAERTGGTYSTLKVQPAELEDSGVYFCASSPTVGLNEKLFFGSGTQLSVL.

This chain joins TRBV10-2 and TRBJ1-1, with 8 bases matching TRBD1. The ends lost 7 bases at V and 7 bases at J; junction bases unmatched: 2. Germline V gene lookup returns CDR1 WSHSY and CDR2 SAAADI. This CDR3 region has 11 residues. CDR3 DNA sequence: TGCGCCAGCACCGGACAGGGTGAAGCTTTCTTT. The encoded protein is CASTGQGEAFF.

The chain joins TRBV29-1 to TRBJ1-2; 8 nucleotides agree with TRBD1. The CDR3 covers 15 residues. V lost 0 bases to trimming and J lost 3 bases; unmatched junction nucleotides: 6. CDR1 is SQVTM and CDR2 is ANQGSEA in the germline V gene. The CDR3 sequence is CSVEDRDRPHYGYTF. CDR3 in DNA: TGCAGCGTTGAAGACCGGGACAGGCCCCACTATGGCTACACCTTC.